Listed here are 3 T cell receptor beta chains from one sample, sequenced in a study of spatial heterogeneity in lung cancer. TCRdb reanalysed the 5' RACE reads using MiXCR and keeps one entry per CDR3 protein. The table lists about 21,000 distinct CDR3 sequences, 4.5% to 5.5% of them singletons. The time point here: sample taken at primary tumor resection. The sequencing here drew on PBMCs, taken at surgery. These receptors originate from a male donor with early-stage non-small cell lung cancer.

This clonotype was found many times. The genes are TRBV29-1 and TRBJ1-4; 9 bases map to TRBD1. The CDR3 length is 14 residues. J was trimmed by 8 bases and V by 6 bases; bases with no gene match: 10. CDR1 and CDR2 (germline): SQVTM, ANQGSEA. The CDR3 protein is CSVAVGQGGEKLFF. The CDR3 DNA reads as TGCAGCGTAGCCGTGGGACAGGGAGGGGAAAAACTGTTTTTT.

This clonotype was counted between two and nine times. CDR3 nucleotides: TGTGCCAGCACTATGGGGTCGGGACGATCTGGGGCCAACGTCCTGACTTTC. Amino acids: CASTMGSGRSGANVLTF. The chain uses TRBV7-6 and TRBJ2-6, with D possibly being TRBD1 or TRBD2 (5 bases each). Germline V gene lookup returns CDR1 SGHVS and CDR2 FNYEAQ. This CDR3 comprises 17 residues. The ends were cut back, 7 bases at V and 1 base at J, with 17 bases in the middle.

This clonotype was counted many times. The gene calls are TRBV5-1 and TRBJ2-5; D remains unclear. The germline V and J ends were trimmed by 0 bases and 1 base, with 13 bases remaining between them. The CDR3 loop spans 16 amino acids. Germline-derived CDR1 and CDR2 are SGHRS and YFSETQ. The CDR3 nucleotides are TGCGCCAGCAGCTTGGGGTTCTCGGCGGTCCAAGAGACCCAGTACTTC. It encodes CASSLGFSAVQETQYF.